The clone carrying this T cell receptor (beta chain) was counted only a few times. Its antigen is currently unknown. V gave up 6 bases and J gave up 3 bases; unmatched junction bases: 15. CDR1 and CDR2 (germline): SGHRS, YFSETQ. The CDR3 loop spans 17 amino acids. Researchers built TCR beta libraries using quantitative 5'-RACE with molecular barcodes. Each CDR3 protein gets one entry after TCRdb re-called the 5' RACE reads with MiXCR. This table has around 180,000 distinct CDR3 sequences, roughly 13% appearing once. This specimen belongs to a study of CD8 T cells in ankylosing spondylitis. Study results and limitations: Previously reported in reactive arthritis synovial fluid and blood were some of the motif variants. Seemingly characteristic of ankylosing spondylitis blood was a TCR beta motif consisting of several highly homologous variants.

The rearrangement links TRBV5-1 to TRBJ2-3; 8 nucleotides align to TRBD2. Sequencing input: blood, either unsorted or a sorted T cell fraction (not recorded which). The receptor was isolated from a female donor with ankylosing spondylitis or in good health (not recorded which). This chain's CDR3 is CASTPLTGGPSTDTQYF. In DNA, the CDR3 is TGCGCCAGCACCCCCCTAACGGGGGGGCCCTCGACAGATACGCAGTATTTT.